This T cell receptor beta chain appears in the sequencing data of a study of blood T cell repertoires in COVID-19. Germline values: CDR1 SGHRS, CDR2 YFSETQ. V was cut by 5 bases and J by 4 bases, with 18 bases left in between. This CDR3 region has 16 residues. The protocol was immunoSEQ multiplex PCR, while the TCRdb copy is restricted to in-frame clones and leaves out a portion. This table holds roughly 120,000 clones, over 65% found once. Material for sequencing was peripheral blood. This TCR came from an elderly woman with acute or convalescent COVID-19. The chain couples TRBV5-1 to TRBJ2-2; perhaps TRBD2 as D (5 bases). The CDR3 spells CASSLQASIRTGELFF. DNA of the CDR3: TGCGCCAGCAGTTTGCAGGCTAGCATCCGCACCGGGGAGCTGTTTTTT.